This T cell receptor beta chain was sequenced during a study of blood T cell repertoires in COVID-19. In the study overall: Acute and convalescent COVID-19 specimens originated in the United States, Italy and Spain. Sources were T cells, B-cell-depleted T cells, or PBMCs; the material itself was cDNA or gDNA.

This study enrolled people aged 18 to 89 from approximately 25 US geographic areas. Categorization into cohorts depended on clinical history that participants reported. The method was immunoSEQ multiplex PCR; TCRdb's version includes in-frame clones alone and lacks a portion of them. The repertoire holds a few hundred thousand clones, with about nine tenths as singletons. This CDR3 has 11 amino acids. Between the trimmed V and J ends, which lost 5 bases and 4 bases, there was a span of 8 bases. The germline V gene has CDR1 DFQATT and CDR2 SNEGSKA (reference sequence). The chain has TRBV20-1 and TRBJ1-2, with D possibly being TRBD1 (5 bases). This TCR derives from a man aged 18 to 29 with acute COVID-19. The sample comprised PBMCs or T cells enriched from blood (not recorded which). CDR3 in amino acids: CSAGHGYGYTF. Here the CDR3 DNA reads TGCAGTGCTGGACATGGCTATGGCTACACCTTC.